Below, 18 T cell receptor beta chains from the same sample are listed, as sequenced in a study of cytomegalovirus exposure and HLA in healthy donors. The PCR had 60 Vbeta and 13 Jbeta primers. The repertoire was sequenced with immunoSEQ multiplex PCR; TCRdb's copy has only in-frame clones and lacks some. In the table there are about 130,000 clones, under 85% of which are singletons. Sequencing was performed on PBMCs. These receptors originate from a woman between 40 and 55 years old in good health and CMV-seropositive.

A single count supports this clone. V and J are TRBV19 and TRBJ1-1, with D tentatively TRBD1 (6 bases). The V end was cut by 3 bases, the J end by 0 bases, with 11 bases between. The CDR3 loop spans 15 amino acids. Germline CDR1 LNHDA, CDR2 SQIVND (reference sequence). This CDR3 reads CASSIGGALNTEAFF. CDR3 nucleotide sequence: TGTGCCAGTAGTATCGGGGGGGCTCTGAACACTGAAGCTTTCTTT.

V usage is TRBV7-9 and J usage is TRBJ2-1, with 11 bases matching TRBD2. This CDR3 has 13 amino acids. Germline CDR1 and CDR2: SEHNR and FQNEAQ (reference sequence). The trim removed 3 bases at V and 12 bases at J, leaving 4 bases unmatched. The CDR3 coding sequence is TGTGCCAGCAGCTTGGAGGGGACTAGCGGGCAGTTCTTC. This encodes CASSLEGTSGQFF.

The gene calls are TRBV7-9 and TRBJ2-2; possible D gene TRBD2, 5 bases. Trimming took off 5 bases at V and 1 base at J, with 11 bases between the two ends. Germline CDR1 and CDR2: SEHNR and FQNEAQ (reference sequence). This CDR3 has 15 residues. The CDR3 DNA reads TGTGCCAGCAGCCTAACTAGTCAGAACACCGGGGAGCTGTTTTTT. It codes for CASSLTSQNTGELFF.

V gene TRBV28 combines with J gene TRBJ2-5; weak D call: TRBD1 (5 bases). The V and J ends lost 4 bases and 4 bases respectively, with 7 bases between them. Germline V gene lookup returns CDR1 MDHEN and CDR2 SYDVKM. The CDR3 is 12 amino acids. CDR3 in DNA: TGTGCCAGCAGTTCAGGGCCAGAGACCCAGTACTTC. Encoded protein: CASSSGPETQYF.

In its sample, this clone was seen once. The chain couples TRBV18 to TRBJ2-1; 8 bases fit TRBD2. V lost 4 bases to trimming and J lost 5 bases; unmatched junction nucleotides: 7. Germline V gives CDR1 KGHSH, CDR2 LQKENI. The CDR3 runs to 15 residues. CDR3 sequence: CASSQGTRGNNEQFF. The DNA of the CDR3 is TGTGCCAGCTCACAAGGGACTAGGGGAAACAATGAGCAGTTCTTC.

V gene TRBV2 combines with J gene TRBJ1-2; 9 bases fit TRBD1. Germline V gene data show CDR1 as SNHLY and CDR2 as FYNNEI. The CDR3 extends over 14 amino acids. V shed 4 bases and J 3 bases; nucleotides not matched to a gene: 3. CDR3 in DNA: TGTGCCAGCAGTGGGAGACAGGGGGACTATGGCTACACCTTC. Encoded protein: CASSGRQGDYGYTF. Supplemented by reference TRBV2 and TRBJ1-2, the full variable domain reads EPEVTQTPSHQVTQMGQEVILRCVPISNHLYFYWYRQILGQKVEFLVSFYNNEISEKSEIFDDQFSVERPDGSNFTLKIRSTKLEDSAMYFCASSGRQGDYGYTFGSGTRLTVV.

This clone has only one observation. In the same sample, other DNA sequences code for this CDR3. V and J are TRBV5-4 and TRBJ2-2; tentatively, D is TRBD1 (6 bases). Per the germline V gene, CDR1 is SGHNT and CDR2 is YYREEE (reference sequence). V lost 3 bases and J 0 bases, leaving 15 bases between the germline ends. The CDR3 length is 17 residues. CDR3 sequence: CASSSRDILANTGELFF. CDR3 in DNA: TGTGCCAGCAGCTCCCGGGACATACTCGCGAACACCGGGGAGCTGTTTTTT.

The chain carries TRBV28 and TRBJ2-3, with 8 positions matching TRBD1. The V gene end was trimmed by 6 bases and the J gene end by 2 bases; junction bases not matched to a gene: 7. Per the germline V gene, CDR1 is MDHEN and CDR2 is SYDVKM. This CDR3 spans 15 amino acids. The CDR3 DNA is TGTGCCAGCAGCCTCGACAGGGGCCACACAGATACGCAGTATTTT. It yields the protein CASSLDRGHTDTQYF.

This sequence joins TRBV19 and TRBJ1-2; 9 nucleotides agree with TRBD1. This CDR3 contains 14 residues. The trim removed 5 bases at V and 5 bases at J, leaving 6 bases unmatched. Looked up from germline, CDR1 is LNHDA and CDR2 is SQIVND (reference sequence). CDR3 in amino acids: CASSPGTGRYGYTF. As DNA, the CDR3 is TGTGCCAGTAGTCCCGGGACAGGGAGGTATGGCTACACCTTC. Looking up the rest from reference TRBV19 and TRBJ1-2 gives the full variable domain: DGGITQSPKYLFRKEGQNVTLSCEQNLNHDAMYWYRQDPGQGLRLIYYSQIVNDFQKGDIAEGYSVSREKKESFPLTVTSAQKNPTAFYLCASSPGTGRYGYTFGSGTRLTVV.

The gene calls are TRBV28 and TRBJ1-5; D is uncertain. Germline assignment: CDR1 MDHEN and CDR2 SYDVKM. V gave up 2 bases and J gave up 5 bases, with 10 bases separating them. This CDR3 is built from 14 residues. CDR3 sequence reads: CASSLPQPDQPQHF. The CDR3 bases are TGTGCCAGCAGTTTACCACAGCCCGATCAGCCCCAGCATTTT.

The chain employs TRBV2 and TRBJ2-3; 9 positions agree with TRBD1. Germline CDR1 SNHLY, CDR2 FYNNEI. With 6 bases clipped from V and 7 bases from J, the junction kept 14 bases outside the gene matches. This CDR3 has 16 residues. The CDR3 nucleotides are TGTGCCAGCAGGCCGGGACAGGGAATGGGTGTGAATACGCAGTATTTT. Its translation is CASRPGQGMGVNTQYF.

This clone was counted a single time. This chain joins TRBV28 and TRBJ1-5; 9 bases align to TRBD1. From germline, CDR1 is MDHEN and CDR2 SYDVKM. This CDR3 comprises 14 residues. V trimming: 3 bases; J trimming: 7 bases; junction bases outside the gene matches: 4. The CDR3 spells CASSFGTGWQPQHF. CDR3 sequence (DNA): TGTGCCAGCAGTTTTGGGACAGGGTGGCAGCCCCAGCATTTT.

In this sample, this clone turned up once. The chain uses TRBV13 and TRBJ1-4, with D unclear. V lost 0 bases, J lost 8 bases, and 10 bases lay in between. CDR1 is PRHDT, CDR2 FYEKMQ, per germline (reference sequence). The CDR3 runs 14 residues. The CDR3 DNA follows: TGTGCCAGCAGCTTAGGGGAAGACTCCGAAAAACTGTTTTTT. This gives the protein CASSLGEDSEKLFF.

As for this clone: One end of the junction does not line up with germline, which may come from a read error. The genes are TRBV30 and TRBJ2-7; D gene ambiguous. CDR1 and CDR2 (germline): GTSNPN, SVGIG (reference sequence). This CDR3 spans 14 amino acids. The CDR3 nucleotides read TGTGCCTGGCGTGTGGAGCGCGACTCCTACGAGCAGTACTTC. Its translation: CAWRVERDSYEQYF.

The chain uses TRBV9 and TRBJ2-2; 8 bases fit TRBD2. With 2 bases clipped from V and 3 bases from J, the junction kept 3 bases outside the gene matches. Looked up from germline, CDR1 is SGDLS and CDR2 is YYNGEE. The CDR3 totals 15 residues. The CDR3: CASSVLAGDTGELFF. The CDR3 bases are TGTGCCAGCAGCGTCCTAGCGGGTGACACCGGGGAGCTGTTTTTT.

The V and J genes are TRBV5-3 and TRBJ2-7; 9 bases line up with TRBD1. TRBV5-3 is labeled an ORF, and its function is uncertain. J was trimmed by 4 bases and V by 1 base; bases with no gene match: 6. This CDR3 is 15 amino acids long. CDR3 bases: TGTGCCAGAAGCTTGCCACAGGGACAGGGTTACGAGCAGTACTTC. Its protein product is CARSLPQGQGYEQYF.

This sequence joins TRBV7-9 and TRBJ1-1; 9 nucleotides agree with TRBD1. V was pared by 5 bases and J by 5 bases, with 6 bases of the junction left unmatched. Per the germline V gene, CDR1 is SEHNR and CDR2 is FQNEAQ (reference sequence). This CDR3 is built from 14 residues. The chain's CDR3 is CASSNRDRATEAFF. The CDR3, as DNA: TGTGCCAGCAGCAACCGGGACAGGGCGACTGAAGCTTTCTTT. The full variable domain, in which reference TRBV7-9 and TRBJ1-1 provide the parts outside the CDR3, is DTGVSQNPRHKITKRGQNVTFRCDPISEHNRLYWYRQTLGQGPEFLTYFQNEAQLEKSRLLSDRFSAERPKGSFSTLEIQRTEQGDSAMYLCASSNRDRATEAFFGQGTRLTVV.

V usage is TRBV4-1 and J usage is TRBJ1-4; D is unclear. This CDR3 is 16 amino acids long. The germline V and J ends were trimmed by 0 bases and 0 bases, with 8 bases remaining between them. Germline V gives CDR1 MGHRA, CDR2 YSYEKL. The CDR3 is CASSQDGTTTNEKLFF. CDR3 nucleotides: TGCGCCAGCAGCCAAGATGGTACAACAACTAATGAAAAACTGTTTTTT.